These T cell receptor beta chains were read from a single sample in a study of blood T cells in healthy people across ages. Via MiXCR, TCRdb re-called the 5' RACE reads, giving one row per CDR3 protein. The sample carries about 1.8 million distinct CDR3 sequences, roughly 52% recorded once. The sample comprised blood. The receptor set was obtained from a woman aged 35 to 49 in good health. The CDR3 runs from the conserved cysteine through the conserved F or W. Each record gives: V gene, D gene, J gene, clone size, CDR3 protein, CDR3 DNA. The D gene is left open where the match is weak. Size is stated for part of the rows, as once, few or many counts, or as a class when the clone is expanded.

V: TRBV7-2
D: TRBD1
J: TRBJ2-2
size: -
CDR3: CASSEQGAGELFF
DNA: TGTGCCAGCAGCGAACAGGGGGCCGGGGAGCTGTTTTTT

V: TRBV5-1
D: -
J: TRBJ2-5
size: -
CDR3: CASSLSGTGNQETQYF
DNA: TGCGCCAGCAGCTTATCAGGGACTGGGAATCAAGAGACCCAGTACTTC

V: TRBV7-2
D: -
J: TRBJ1-6
size: -
CDR3: CASSASGTENSPLHF
DNA: TGTGCCAGCAGCGCTAGCGGGACGGAGAATTCACCCCTCCACTTT

V: TRBV29-1
D: -
J: TRBJ1-4
size: -
CDR3: CSVEREDPTNEKLFF
DNA: TGCAGCGTTGAAAGGGAGGATCCAACTAATGAAAAACTGTTTTTT

V: TRBV7-2
D: -
J: TRBJ2-2
size: -
CDR3: CASSLTTITGELFF
DNA: TGTGCCAGCAGCTTAACGACCATCACCGGGGAGCTGTTTTTT

V: TRBV4-1
D: TRBD2
J: TRBJ2-3
size: once
CDR3: CASSQWTSGHTDTQYF
DNA: TGCGCCAGCAGCCAATGGACTAGCGGCCACACAGATACGCAGTATTTT

V: TRBV4-3
D: -
J: TRBJ2-6
size: -
CDR3: CASSNVGHSSGANVLTF
DNA: TGCGCCAGCAGCAATGTGGGCCATAGCTCTGGGGCCAACGTCCTGACTTTC

V: TRBV24-1
D: -
J: TRBJ2-1
size: -
CDR3: CATRTRSGDNEQFF
DNA: TGTGCCACCAGGACGAGGTCAGGGGACAATGAGCAGTTCTTC

V: TRBV20-1
D: TRBD2
J: TRBJ2-7
size: -
CDR3: CSAYTLASGGYSYEQYF
DNA: TGCAGTGCTTACACCTTGGCTAGCGGGGGATATTCCTACGAGCAGTACTTC

V: TRBV20-1
D: -
J: TRBJ1-2
size: -
CDR3: CSASRDGATPYGYTF
DNA: TGCAGTGCTAGTCGAGACGGAGCTACGCCCTATGGCTACACCTTC

V: TRBV20-1
D: -
J: TRBJ2-1
size: -
CDR3: CSARLWTTDIDDMPYNEQFF
DNA: TGCAGTGCTAGACTATGGACTACCGATATTGACGATATGCCCTACAATGAGCAGTTCTTC

V: TRBV12-3/TRBV12-4
D: TRBD2
J: TRBJ2-3
size: -
CDR3: CASSPGRAQYF
DNA: TGTGCCAGCAGTCCAGGGAGGGCGCAGTATTTT

V: TRBV15
D: TRBD1
J: TRBJ1-1
size: -
CDR3: CATSRGDGQGYTEAFF
DNA: TGTGCCACCAGCAGAGGCGATGGACAGGGATACACTGAAGCTTTCTTT

V: TRBV28
D: -
J: TRBJ1-4
size: once
CDR3: CASSFGLWGIEKLFF
DNA: TGTGCCAGCAGTTTCGGTTTGTGGGGAATTGAAAAACTGTTTTTT

V: TRBV7-9
D: TRBD1
J: TRBJ1-2
size: few
CDR3: CASSVGGRAEYGYTF
DNA: TGTGCCAGCAGCGTAGGGGGCAGGGCTGAATATGGCTACACCTTC

V: TRBV7-8
D: TRBD1
J: TRBJ1-1
size: -
CDR3: CASSTGQRNTEAFF
DNA: TGTGCCAGCTCGACAGGGCAAAGGAACACTGAAGCTTTCTTT

V: TRBV28
D: -
J: TRBJ2-7
size: -
CDR3: CASVGTYEQYF
DNA: TGTGCCAGCGTTGGGACGTACGAGCAGTACTTC

V: TRBV5-6
D: -
J: TRBJ2-1
size: few
CDR3: CASAERASAQFF
DNA: TGTGCCAGCGCCGAGAGAGCTAGTGCGCAGTTCTTC

V: TRBV7-9
D: -
J: TRBJ2-4
size: -
CDR3: CASSLGFKTELQYF
DNA: TGTGCCAGCAGCTTAGGATTCAAGACAGAACTTCAGTACTTC

V: TRBV3-1
D: -
J: TRBJ1-1
size: -
CDR3: CASSQLRVTGNTEAFF
DNA: TGTGCCAGCAGCCAACTCAGGGTGACGGGGAACACTGAAGCTTTCTTT

V: TRBV5-1
D: TRBD1
J: TRBJ1-2
size: -
CDR3: CASSLAVGQGYGYTF
DNA: TGCGCCAGCAGCTTGGCCGTAGGACAGGGTTATGGCTACACCTTC

V: TRBV7-2
D: -
J: TRBJ2-3
size: -
CDR3: CASSFTGTSSTDTQYF
DNA: TGTGCCAGCAGCTTCACAGGGACTTCTAGCACAGATACGCAGTATTTT